This is a list of T cell receptor beta chains from one sample in a study of T cells in Graves' hyperthyroidism and ophthalmopathy. TCRdb used MiXCR to reprocess the multiplex PCR reads, holding one entry per CDR3 protein. The sample shows fewer than 350,000 distinct CDR3 sequences, 15% to 20% of them seen only once. The specimen was blood. The source is a woman in her 50s with Graves' hyperthyroidism. CDR3s include the opening cysteine and the closing phenylalanine or tryptophan. Each record gives: V gene, clone size, J gene, CDR3 protein. Some rows mark clone size as missing; the rest say once, few, many or name a class of expanded clone.

TRBV11-2	.	TRBJ1-1	CASSQVGQPLGPAFF
TRBV20-1	many	TRBJ2-5	CSAREKGQAAETQYF
TRBV5-6	.	TRBJ2-3	CASSNNQGVGDTQYF
TRBV28	many	TRBJ2-7	CASSFFEPAGRWDEQYF
TRBV6-2/TRBV6-3	many	TRBJ2-1	CASRAPSSYYNEQFF
TRBV6-1	.	TRBJ2-7	CASSEPGQGGYEQYF
TRBV6-2/TRBV6-3	.	TRBJ2-2	CASRPLGTGELFF
TRBV5-1	many	TRBJ2-1	CASSLEASGSEQFF
TRBV19	.	TRBJ2-1	CASSMRDRQYNEQFF
TRBV30	many	TRBJ1-1	CAWSVQGYTEAFF
TRBV27	.	TRBJ2-1	CASRASGGAVEQFF
TRBV7-9	many	TRBJ2-3	CASSLTLGQGRDTQYF
TRBV19	many	TRBJ1-1	CARSDRGDGGEAFF
TRBV7-2	.	TRBJ2-5	CASSFDGTSLETQYF
TRBV28	many	TRBJ2-5	CASSLSGAGWAGETQYF
TRBV2	.	TRBJ2-2	CASWGVYNTGELFF
TRBV30	few	TRBJ2-7	CAWSVFGGYEQYF
TRBV5-1	many	TRBJ2-1	CASSSGLAGANEQFF